The rows below give T cell receptor beta chains drawn from one sample of a study of T cell repertoires in cytomegalovirus infection. TCRdb reanalysed the reads using MiXCR and keeps one entry per CDR3 protein. The sample holds just under 550,000 distinct CDR3 sequences; about 26% are singletons and the top ten take roughly an eighth. The sequenced sample was PBMCs. Source of these receptors: a human donor in good health (CMV status not recorded). Some clones in this sample may be carry-over from other donors' samples. Each CDR3 is given with its conserved first and last residue. Fields, in order: CDR3 length, clone size, J gene, D gene, V gene, CDR3 DNA, CDR3 protein. D genes are given only for firm matches. Expanded clones get a size class; other rows say once, few or many, or leave the size out.

len: 14
abundance: NA
j_gene: TRBJ2-5
d_gene: NA
v_gene: TRBV7-4
CDR3nt: TGTGCCAGCAGCCGTGGACTTATCCAAGAGACCCAGTACTTC
CDR3aa: CASSRGLIQETQYF

len: 14
abundance: NA
j_gene: TRBJ1-1
d_gene: NA
v_gene: TRBV7-6
CDR3nt: TGTGCCAGCAGCTTCCCGGACAGTTTGGTTGAAGCTTTCTTT
CDR3aa: CASSFPDSLVEAFF

len: 15
abundance: NA
j_gene: TRBJ1-5
d_gene: NA
v_gene: TRBV12-3/TRBV12-4
CDR3nt: TGTGCCAGCAGGGCGGAGGGAGGTGGCAATCAGCCCCAGCATTTT
CDR3aa: CASRAEGGGNQPQHF

len: 15
abundance: many
j_gene: TRBJ2-5
d_gene: TRBD1
v_gene: TRBV7-2
CDR3nt: TGTGCCAGCAGCTTGTCACGCGACAGGGGAGAGACCCAGTACTTC
CDR3aa: CASSLSRDRGETQYF

len: 15
abundance: NA
j_gene: TRBJ2-3
d_gene: TRBD1
v_gene: TRBV6-5
CDR3nt: TGTGCCAGCAGCCTGACAGGGGGCCGCGGAGATACGCAGTATTTT
CDR3aa: CASSLTGGRGDTQYF

len: 13
abundance: many
j_gene: TRBJ2-7
d_gene: NA
v_gene: TRBV7-2
CDR3nt: TGTGCCAGCAGCTCCCTGACTGGCGGCGAGCAGTACTTC
CDR3aa: CASSSLTGGEQYF

len: 15
abundance: few
j_gene: TRBJ2-2
d_gene: NA
v_gene: TRBV7-9
CDR3nt: TGTGCCAGCAGCTACCAGAGCGTCTTCACCGGGGAGCTGTTTTTT
CDR3aa: CASSYQSVFTGELFF

len: 13
abundance: NA
j_gene: TRBJ2-1
d_gene: TRBD2
v_gene: TRBV2
CDR3nt: TGTGCCAGTTCTAGCGGGAGTTGGAATGAGCAGTTCTTC
CDR3aa: CASSSGSWNEQFF

len: 16
abundance: NA
j_gene: TRBJ2-1
d_gene: NA
v_gene: TRBV12-5
CDR3nt: TGTGCTAGTGGTTTGGGCCAACTGGCACCCTACAATGAGCAGTTCTTC
CDR3aa: CASGLGQLAPYNEQFF

len: 17
abundance: NA
j_gene: TRBJ1-2
d_gene: NA
v_gene: TRBV30
CDR3nt: TGTGCCTGGGATGTTAGGAGATCCCGACGGAAACCCTATGGCTACACCTTC
CDR3aa: CAWDVRRSRRKPYGYTF

len: 15
abundance: few
j_gene: TRBJ1-4
d_gene: NA
v_gene: TRBV19
CDR3nt: TGTGCCAGTAGTTTAAGGGGGGGGGATGTCGAAAAACTGTTTTTT
CDR3aa: CASSLRGGDVEKLFF

len: 14
abundance: few
j_gene: TRBJ1-1
d_gene: NA
v_gene: TRBV10-2
CDR3nt: TGCGCCAGCAGTGAGTCGGCCATCTACACTGAAGCTTTCTTT
CDR3aa: CASSESAIYTEAFF

len: 12
abundance: many
j_gene: TRBJ2-7
d_gene: TRBD1
v_gene: TRBV6-1
CDR3nt: TGTGCCAGCAGCCGAGACAGGGGCGAGCAGTACTTC
CDR3aa: CASSRDRGEQYF

len: 16
abundance: NA
j_gene: TRBJ2-1
d_gene: TRBD2
v_gene: TRBV12-3/TRBV12-4
CDR3nt: TGTGCCAGCAGTCCCTCCCTAGCGGGAGTGGAAAATGAGCAGTTCTTC
CDR3aa: CASSPSLAGVENEQFF

len: 14
abundance: NA
j_gene: TRBJ2-3
d_gene: NA
v_gene: TRBV11-1
CDR3nt: TGTGCCAGCAGCTTACTGTGGGGGGCAGATACGCAGTATTTT
CDR3aa: CASSLLWGADTQYF

len: 15
abundance: NA
j_gene: TRBJ2-3
d_gene: TRBD1
v_gene: TRBV11-3
CDR3nt: TGTGCCAGCAGCACGACAGGGGGGAGAACAGATACGCAGTATTTT
CDR3aa: CASSTTGGRTDTQYF

len: 19
abundance: NA
j_gene: TRBJ2-4
d_gene: TRBD2
v_gene: TRBV6-2/TRBV6-3
CDR3nt: TGTGCCAGCAGTCTGACCGGGACTAGCGGGAGAGAGGCCAAAAACATTCAGTACTTC
CDR3aa: CASSLTGTSGREAKNIQYF

len: 13
abundance: NA
j_gene: TRBJ2-1
d_gene: TRBD1
v_gene: TRBV13
CDR3nt: TGTGCCAGCGCGTCGGAACAGGGGAATGAGCAGTTCTTC
CDR3aa: CASASEQGNEQFF

len: 13
abundance: NA
j_gene: TRBJ1-2
d_gene: NA
v_gene: TRBV6-6
CDR3nt: TGTGCCAGCAGTACCCAGGGGATGGATGGCTACACCTTC
CDR3aa: CASSTQGMDGYTF

len: 15
abundance: NA
j_gene: TRBJ2-7
d_gene: NA
v_gene: TRBV28
CDR3nt: TGTGCCAGCAGTTTAAGAGGGGTCAGCCTCTACGAGCAGTACTTC
CDR3aa: CASSLRGVSLYEQYF

len: 14
abundance: many
j_gene: TRBJ1-4
d_gene: NA
v_gene: TRBV7-2
CDR3nt: TGTGCCAGCAGCCGCCAGGGGACTAATGAAAAACTGTTTTTT
CDR3aa: CASSRQGTNEKLFF

len: 15
abundance: NA
j_gene: TRBJ1-5
d_gene: TRBD1
v_gene: TRBV7-2
CDR3nt: TGTGCCAGCAGCCCCGGGACAGGGGCGAATCAGCCCCAGCATTTT
CDR3aa: CASSPGTGANQPQHF

len: 19
abundance: NA
j_gene: TRBJ2-1
d_gene: TRBD2
v_gene: TRBV7-4
CDR3nt: TGTGCCAGCAGCTCCGACCCGGGACTAGCGGGAGGCCCCGACAATGAGCAGTTCTTC
CDR3aa: CASSSDPGLAGGPDNEQFF

len: 15
abundance: NA
j_gene: TRBJ2-3
d_gene: TRBD2
v_gene: TRBV19
CDR3nt: TGTGCCAGTAGTATATCCTCCGGGAGGGCAGATACGCAGTATTTT
CDR3aa: CASSISSGRADTQYF

len: 17
abundance: many
j_gene: TRBJ1-1
d_gene: TRBD1
v_gene: TRBV7-2
CDR3nt: TGTGCCAGCAGCTTTATGCCGGGACAGGTAACGAACACTGAAGCTTTCTTT
CDR3aa: CASSFMPGQVTNTEAFF

len: 13
abundance: few
j_gene: TRBJ1-1
d_gene: NA
v_gene: TRBV9
CDR3nt: TGTGCCAGCAGCGTCATCGTGGACACTGAAGCTTTCTTT
CDR3aa: CASSVIVDTEAFF

len: 13
abundance: few
j_gene: TRBJ1-2
d_gene: TRBD1
v_gene: TRBV7-2
CDR3nt: TGTGCCAGCAGCCGGCGACAGGGCACTGGCTACACCTTC
CDR3aa: CASSRRQGTGYTF

len: 15
abundance: many
j_gene: TRBJ2-3
d_gene: NA
v_gene: TRBV7-6
CDR3nt: TGTGCCAGCAGGTCTCTTCGGGCGAGCACAGATACGCAGTATTTT
CDR3aa: CASRSLRASTDTQYF

len: 12
abundance: NA
j_gene: TRBJ2-5
d_gene: NA
v_gene: TRBV4-1
CDR3nt: TGCGCCAGCAGCCATTATGAGGAGACCCAGTACTTC
CDR3aa: CASSHYEETQYF

len: 15
abundance: few
j_gene: TRBJ1-1
d_gene: NA
v_gene: TRBV25-1
CDR3nt: TGTGCCAGCAGTGATCCGGGCAGCCTGAACACTGAAGCTTTCTTT
CDR3aa: CASSDPGSLNTEAFF

len: 13
abundance: NA
j_gene: TRBJ2-3
d_gene: TRBD2
v_gene: TRBV2
CDR3nt: TGTGCCATCCGGACTAGTGGTCCAGATACGCAGTATTTT
CDR3aa: CAIRTSGPDTQYF

len: 14
abundance: few
j_gene: TRBJ2-2
d_gene: NA
v_gene: TRBV5-4
CDR3nt: TGTGCCAGCAGCCCTCAGGCCGTCACCGGGGAGCTGTTTTTT
CDR3aa: CASSPQAVTGELFF

len: 16
abundance: many
j_gene: TRBJ2-5
d_gene: NA
v_gene: TRBV7-2
CDR3nt: TGTGCCAGCAGCTTAACTAGGGGGGGATTAGGAGAGACCCAGTACTTC
CDR3aa: CASSLTRGGLGETQYF

len: 17
abundance: many
j_gene: TRBJ2-5
d_gene: TRBD2
v_gene: TRBV6-6
CDR3nt: TGTGCCAGCAGTTACAGTAGCGGGAGGACCGGACTGGAGACCCAGTACTTC
CDR3aa: CASSYSSGRTGLETQYF

len: 13
abundance: few
j_gene: TRBJ2-1
d_gene: NA
v_gene: TRBV10-2
CDR3nt: TGCGCCAGCAGTGGACTACCTACGAATGAGCAGTTCTTC
CDR3aa: CASSGLPTNEQFF

len: 18
abundance: once
j_gene: TRBJ2-7
d_gene: TRBD1
v_gene: TRBV11-2
CDR3nt: TGTGCCAGCAGCTTAGATCGGAGTTCCGGGACAGGCTCCTACGAGCAGTACTTC
CDR3aa: CASSLDRSSGTGSYEQYF

len: 15
abundance: many
j_gene: TRBJ2-5
d_gene: TRBD1
v_gene: TRBV14
CDR3nt: TGTGCCAGCAGCCAGGTGACAGGGGGCGCCGAGACCCAGTACTTC
CDR3aa: CASSQVTGGAETQYF

len: 15
abundance: many
j_gene: TRBJ1-5
d_gene: NA
v_gene: TRBV7-6
CDR3nt: TGTGCCAGCAGCTTAGAAAGGGGGAGCAATCAGCCCCAGCATTTT
CDR3aa: CASSLERGSNQPQHF